The 22 T cell receptor beta chains reported below all come from one sample, sequenced in a study of cytomegalovirus exposure and HLA in healthy donors. PCR employed 60 Vbeta and 13 Jbeta primers. Repertoires were generated with immunoSEQ multiplex PCR, while TCRdb's copy carries only in-frame clones and drops some. Among approximately 100,000 clones, 65% to 85% were seen once, and the ten largest hold around 2%. Sequencing used PBMCs. Every receptor here comes from a young man in good health and CMV-seronegative.

The chain carries TRBV27 and TRBJ2-7; 7 nucleotides align to TRBD1. V lost 3 bases to trimming and J lost 2 bases; unmatched junction nucleotides: 10. Germline CDR1 MNHEY, CDR2 SMNVEV (reference sequence). This CDR3 has 16 residues. The CDR3 is CASSFTWQGVAYEQYF. The CDR3 DNA reads TGTGCCAGCAGTTTCACCTGGCAGGGGGTCGCCTACGAGCAGTACTTC.

V gene TRBV9 combines with J gene TRBJ2-7; TRBD1 agrees at 10 bases. Losses at the gene ends were 3 bases for V and 1 base for J; bases not matched to a gene: 10. Germline loops: CDR1 SGDLS, CDR2 YYNGEE. The CDR3 is 17 residues long. The CDR3 DNA reads as TGTGCCAGCAGCGACGAGGGGGGGACAGGGGTTTCCTACGAGCAGTACTTC. It is translated as CASSDEGGTGVSYEQYF. Drawing the rest from reference TRBV9 and TRBJ2-7, the complete variable domain is DSGVTQTPKHLITATGQRVTLRCSPRSGDLSVYWYQQSLDQGLQFLIQYYNGEERAKGNILERFSAQQFPDLHSELNLSSLELGDSALYFCASSDEGGTGVSYEQYFGPGTRLTVT.

Points on this clone: Compared with germline, one end of the junction differs, possibly owing to a read error. The same CDR3 also results from other DNA sequences found in this sample. The chain links TRBV18 to TRBJ1-1; D not resolved. Germline V lookup: CDR1 KGHSH, CDR2 LQKENI. This CDR3 contains 14 residues. The chain's CDR3 is CASSPPEGGPEAFF. The CDR3, as DNA: TGCGCCAGCTCACCACCGGAGGGAGGTCCTGAAGCTTTCTTT. The variable domain in full, with the rest retrieved from reference TRBV18 and TRBJ1-1, is NAGVMQNPRHLVRRRGQEARLRCSPMKGHSHVYWYRQLPEEGLKFMVYLQKENIIDESGMPKERFSAEFPKEGPSILRIQQVVRGDSAAYFCASSPPEGGPEAFFGQGTRLTVV.

The chain links TRBV13 to TRBJ1-5; tentatively, D is TRBD1 (5 bases). V was trimmed by 3 bases and J by 4 bases, leaving 13 bases between them. The CDR3 is 15 amino acids. Germline loops: CDR1 PRHDT, CDR2 FYEKMQ (reference sequence). The CDR3 sequence: CASSLGLTSNQPQHF. CDR3 nucleotides: TGTGCCAGCAGCTTGGGACTTACTTCGAATCAGCCCCAGCATTTT.

Comments on this clone: Other nucleotide sequences in the sample specify the same CDR3. This chain connects TRBV18 to TRBJ1-1; unclear D gene. CDR1 is KGHSH, CDR2 LQKENI, per germline. CDR3 length equals 13 residues. The V and J ends lost 5 bases and 1 base respectively, with 8 bases between them. The CDR3 sequence: CASSSTENTEAFF. In DNA form, the CDR3 reads TGTGCCAGCTCATCCACAGAGAACACTGAAGCTTTCTTT. The variable domain in full, with the rest retrieved from reference TRBV18 and TRBJ1-1, is NAGVMQNPRHLVRRRGQEARLRCSPMKGHSHVYWYRQLPEEGLKFMVYLQKENIIDESGMPKERFSAEFPKEGPSILRIQQVVRGDSAAYFCASSSTENTEAFFGQGTRLTVV.

This chain uses TRBV19 with TRBJ1-5; D gene unclear. Germline CDR1 is LNHDA and CDR2 is SQIVND (reference sequence). The CDR3 runs 15 residues. V was pared by 5 bases and J by 7 bases, with 18 bases between. In DNA form, the CDR3 reads TGTGCCAGTAGTCCCCCCCGAGGTGTCTGGCAGCCCCAGCATTTT. Amino acid sequence: CASSPPRGVWQPQHF.

The gene calls are TRBV6-1 and TRBJ2-7, with D uncertain. Germline CDR1 reads MNHNS; CDR2 reads SASEGT. Trimming pared 6 bases from V and 1 base from J, leaving 13 bases between. The CDR3 loop spans 14 amino acids. The CDR3 spells CASRLSRVSYEQYF. The CDR3 nucleotides are TGTGCCAGCAGATTAAGTCGCGTATCCTACGAGCAGTACTTC.

The chain is built from TRBV6-5 and TRBJ2-1, with 9 nucleotides matching TRBD2. Germline-derived CDR1 and CDR2 are MNHEY and SVGAGI. This CDR3 spans 16 amino acids. Germline trimming cut 2 bases from V and 0 bases from J; bases unmatched to any gene: 2. The CDR3 coding sequence is TGTGCCAGCAGTTACAGGCGGGGGGGCTCCTACAATGAGCAGTTCTTC. Encoded protein: CASSYRRGGSYNEQFF.

J is TRBJ2-1 and V is TRBV7-3, with a tentative D call TRBD2 (6 bases). Trimming took 2 bases from V and 7 from J, leaving 15 bases between them. CDR3 length equals 15 residues. Per the germline V gene, CDR1 is SGHTA and CDR2 is FQGTGA. DNA for the CDR3: TGTGCCAGCAGCTTACGCCCACCTGGGGGGAATGAGCAGTTCTTC. It is translated as CASSLRPPGGNEQFF.

The chain uses TRBV5-6 and TRBJ1-2, with 8 bases matching TRBD1. This CDR3 is built from 15 residues. Germline CDR1 is SGHDT and CDR2 is YYEEEE. With 0 bases clipped from V and 7 bases from J, the junction kept 8 bases outside the gene matches. CDR3 sequence reads: CASSLASGGASGYTF. The CDR3 nucleotides are TGTGCCAGCAGCTTGGCTTCAGGGGGCGCGAGTGGCTACACCTTC.

This clone has a handful of counts. This chain joins TRBV19 and TRBJ1-5; 9 bases agree with TRBD1. The germline gives CDR1 LNHDA, CDR2 SQIVND (reference sequence). After removal of 4 bases from V and 6 bases from J, the junction contained 4 bases not matched to a gene. The CDR3 has 14 amino acids. This CDR3 is CASSTTGGTQPQHF. The DNA of the CDR3 is TGTGCCAGTAGTACCACAGGGGGCACTCAGCCCCAGCATTTT.

This chain joins TRBV25-1 and TRBJ1-2; tentatively, D is TRBD1 (5 bases). Germline V gene sequence: CDR1 MGHDK, CDR2 SYGVNS. The V gene lost 5 bases and the J gene lost 3 bases, with 13 bases spanning the gap. This CDR3 has 14 residues. CDR3 sequence: CASSMAGNHYGYTF. The CDR3 coding sequence is TGTGCCAGCAGTATGGCAGGGAACCACTATGGCTACACCTTC.

The table lists this clone with a few counts. This rearrangement joins TRBV7-3 to TRBJ2-3, with 14 bases fitting TRBD2. V lost 2 bases to trimming and J lost 3 bases; unmatched junction nucleotides: 4. CDR1 and CDR2 from the germline V gene are SGHTA and FQGTGA. This CDR3 has 17 residues. The CDR3 here is CASSLGLAGGPTDTQYF. DNA of the CDR3: TGTGCCAGCAGCTTAGGACTAGCGGGGGGCCCTACAGATACGCAGTATTTT.

The rearrangement uses TRBV5-4 and TRBJ1-6; the D gene is possibly TRBD1 (6 bases). V shed 5 bases and J shed 4 bases, with 10 bases lying between them. CDR3 length: 14 amino acids. The germline V gene has CDR1 SGHNT and CDR2 YYREEE (reference sequence). The CDR3, as DNA: TGTGCCAGCAGTTCTGGACAGTATAATTCACCCCTCCACTTT. Protein product: CASSSGQYNSPLHF.

The chain carries TRBV6-7 and TRBJ2-2; D call uncertain. TRBV6-7 is an ORF, with its function uncertain. Trimming cost V 5 bases and J 8 bases, with 9 bases left between them. The CDR3 totals 12 residues. CDR3 sequence reads: CASSRPRGELFF. The CDR3 DNA reads as TGTGCCAGCAGTCGACCGCGGGGGGAGCTGTTTTTT.

This sequence joins TRBV4-1 and TRBJ2-2; 11 positions agree with TRBD2. The length of the CDR3 is 18 residues. V shed 2 bases and J 1 base; nucleotides not matched to a gene: 6. The germline gives CDR1 MGHRA, CDR2 YSYEKL. Written as DNA, the CDR3 is TGCGCCAGCAGCCAATTGGCGCTAGCGGGGGGGAACACCGGGGAGCTGTTTTTT. This codes for CASSQLALAGGNTGELFF.

This clone was detected only once. The V gene is TRBV18, the J gene TRBJ2-1; unclear D gene. V dropped 3 bases and J dropped 0 bases, with 12 bases sitting between them. CDR1 is KGHSH, CDR2 LQKENI, per germline. There are 16 residues in the CDR3. CDR3 nucleotides: TGTGCCAGCTCACCCTCGGCGGAGAGCTCCTACAATGAGCAGTTCTTC. Amino acids: CASSPSAESSYNEQFF.

This clone occurred a few times. This sequence joins TRBV5-1 and TRBJ2-5; 8 bases map to TRBD2. The germline CDR1 and CDR2 sequences are SGHRS and YFSETQ. This CDR3 region has 15 residues. Unmatched junction bases numbered 9, after V lost 4 bases and J lost 4 bases. CDR3 protein: CASSRSGLEGETQYF. The CDR3 bases are TGCGCCAGCAGCCGGTCGGGACTAGAAGGAGAGACCCAGTACTTC.

This chain joins TRBV6-1 and TRBJ1-4; possibly TRBD1 for D (5 bases). The CDR3 length is 12 residues. From germline, CDR1 is MNHNS and CDR2 SASEGT. Trimming cost V 6 bases and J 8 bases, with 10 bases left between them. The CDR3 nucleotides read TGTGCCAGCAGCCGGGGGGGGGAAAAACTGTTTTTT. Its translation: CASSRGGEKLFF.

This chain links TRBV4-1 with TRBJ2-7, with 13 bases aligning to TRBD2. Germline loops: CDR1 MGHRA, CDR2 YSYEKL. This CDR3 has 18 amino acids. V was pared by 2 bases and J by 3 bases, with 10 bases of the junction left unmatched. The CDR3 nucleotides read TGCGCCAGCAGCCAAATCCCTCCGGGACTAGCGGGGAACTACGAGCAGTACTTC. It codes for CASSQIPPGLAGNYEQYF.

The V and J genes are TRBV6-4 and TRBJ1-4, with 8 positions matching TRBD1. With V trimmed by 6 bases and J by 6 bases, 6 bases remained unmatched. Per the germline V gene, CDR1 is MRHNA and CDR2 is SNTAGT. The length of the CDR3 is 14 residues. The CDR3 here is CASSPQGVDEKLFF. Here the CDR3 DNA reads TGTGCCAGCAGCCCACAGGGGGTAGATGAAAAACTGTTTTTT.

The chain recombines TRBV10-1 with TRBJ1-5, with a weak D call TRBD1 (6 bases). CDR1 and CDR2 (germline): WNHNN, SYGVQD (reference sequence). The ends were cut back, 1 base at V and 1 base at J, with 20 bases in the middle. The CDR3 is made up of 19 amino acids. CDR3 nucleotides: TGCGCCAGCAGTGAGTATGAGCCTTCCCCTACAGGGAGCAATCAGCCCCAGCATTTT. This codes for CASSEYEPSPTGSNQPQHF.